Listed here is a single TCR beta chain. Which antigen it targets is not known. Base qualities were left out, and no much larger clone turns up one base away. This entry belongs to a study of CD8 T cells in ankylosing spondylitis (dated by TCRdb to 2016 to 2017). Some background on the complete study: T cell receptor beta repertoires were profiled in healthy donors and ankylosing spondylitis patients so that disease-linked TCR variants could be found. The whole study cohort included over a hundred healthy donors and 20 to 30 ankylosing spondylitis patients. Peripheral blood was sampled, and synovial fluid was also collected from ankylosing spondylitis patients. Findings and caveats that apply to the study as a whole: A TCR beta motif made up of under ten highly homologous amino acid variants appeared to be characteristic of blood from ankylosing spondylitis patients. The disease-linked clones had a CD8+ phenotype and were found at relatively low frequencies in peripheral blood. Some motif variants had previously been reported in the synovial fluid and blood of reactive arthritis patients, which suggests shared mechanisms of disease initiation. The disease-linked clones were reported to be significantly enriched in matched synovial fluid samples from ankylosing spondylitis patients.

The CDR3 covers 16 residues, taking in both the cysteine and the phenylalanine. Only the CDR3 DNA is retained, 48 bases long and in frame from the first base. The germline V gene encodes CDR1 SQVTM and CDR2 ANQGSEA. Trimming takes 6 bases from V and 2 bases from J, and the germline ends sit 19 bases apart. This sample was sequenced with an Illumina HiSeq 2500. Quantitative 5'-RACE with molecular barcodes was the method used to prepare the TCR beta libraries. The study's own analysis went as follows. A new computational method based on a probabilistic model of VDJ rearrangement was used to identify disease-linked TCR variants. TCRdb trimmed public reads at Q25 via fastp, called clones via MiXCR and kept in-frame beta chains. Records with the same CDR3 protein are collapsed into one entry carrying the most frequent genes and DNA. V and J calls and clone size were set by TCRdb, not the authors. The sample data list under 150,000 distinct CDR3 sequences, and about a tenth of these were observed just once. 3% to 4% of the sample goes to the ten largest clones.

The source is a male donor with ankylosing spondylitis or in good health (not recorded which). The rearrangement joined TRBV29-1 to TRBJ2-2; the D gene lacks a confident call. Sequenced sample: blood, either unsorted or a sorted T cell fraction (not recorded which). The DNA sequence is TGCAGCGTCTTAACCCCCCCCGGGCCCAACACCGGGGAGCTGTTTTTT. It codes for CSVLTPPGPNTGELFF.